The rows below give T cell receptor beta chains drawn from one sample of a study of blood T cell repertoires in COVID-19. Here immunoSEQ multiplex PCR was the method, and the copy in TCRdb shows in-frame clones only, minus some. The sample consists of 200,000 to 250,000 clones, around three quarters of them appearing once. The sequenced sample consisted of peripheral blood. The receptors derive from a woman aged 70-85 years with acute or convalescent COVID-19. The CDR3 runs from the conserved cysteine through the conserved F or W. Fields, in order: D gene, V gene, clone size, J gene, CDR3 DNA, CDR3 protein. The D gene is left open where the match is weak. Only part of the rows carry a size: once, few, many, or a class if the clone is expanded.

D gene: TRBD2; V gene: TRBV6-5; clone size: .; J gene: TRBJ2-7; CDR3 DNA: TGTGCCAGCAGTTTGGCGGGAGGGCCTTCCGAGCAGTACTTC; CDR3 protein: CASSLAGGPSEQYF
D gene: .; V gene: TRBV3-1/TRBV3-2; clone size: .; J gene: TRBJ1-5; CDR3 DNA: TGTGCCAGCAGCCAAGATAGTCAGCCCCAGCATTTT; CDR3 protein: CASSQDSQPQHF
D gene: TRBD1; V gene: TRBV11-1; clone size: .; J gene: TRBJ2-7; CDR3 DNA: TGTGCCAGCAGCACCGGGACAGGGGACGAGCAGTACTTC; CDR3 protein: CASSTGTGDEQYF
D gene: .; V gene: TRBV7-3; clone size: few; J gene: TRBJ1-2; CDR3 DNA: TGTGCCAGCAGCTTCGGTGGACAGCACTATGGCTACACCTTC; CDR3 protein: CASSFGGQHYGYTF
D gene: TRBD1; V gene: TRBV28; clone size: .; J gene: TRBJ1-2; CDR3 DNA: TGTGCCAGCAGTCCCAGGGACAGGGACTATGGCTACACCTTC; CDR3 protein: CASSPRDRDYGYTF
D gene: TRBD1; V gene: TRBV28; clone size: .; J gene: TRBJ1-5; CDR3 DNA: TGTGCCAGCAGCCTCCCACAGGGGCCGAATCAGCCCCAGCATTTT; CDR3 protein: CASSLPQGPNQPQHF
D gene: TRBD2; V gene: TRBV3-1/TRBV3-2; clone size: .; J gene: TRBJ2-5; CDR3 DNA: TGTGCCAGCAGCCCCTTAGCGGGGGTCCCGCAAGAGACCCAGTACTTC; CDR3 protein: CASSPLAGVPQETQYF
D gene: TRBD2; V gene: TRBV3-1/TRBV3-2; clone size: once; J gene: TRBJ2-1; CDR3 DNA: TGTGCCAGCAGCCGGTTTTCGGGACTAGCGGGAGGCGATGAGCAGTTCTTC; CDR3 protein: CASSRFSGLAGGDEQFF
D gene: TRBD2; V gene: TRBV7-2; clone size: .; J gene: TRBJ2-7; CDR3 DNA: TGTGCCAGCAGCTTGCGGGAGGTCATCGAGCAGTACTTC; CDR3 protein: CASSLREVIEQYF
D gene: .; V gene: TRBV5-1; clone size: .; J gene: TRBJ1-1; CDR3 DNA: TGCGCCAGCAGCTTGGGGGGCCAGATTAACACTGAAGCTTTCTTT; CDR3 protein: CASSLGGQINTEAFF
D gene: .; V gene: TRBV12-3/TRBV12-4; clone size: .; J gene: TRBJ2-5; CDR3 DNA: TGTGCCAGCAGTTCTAGCGAGACCCAGTACTTC; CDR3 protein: CASSSSETQYF
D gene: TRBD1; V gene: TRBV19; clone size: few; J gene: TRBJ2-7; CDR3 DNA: TGTGCCAGTCGGGACAGGGGATACGAGCAGTACTTC; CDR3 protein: CASRDRGYEQYF
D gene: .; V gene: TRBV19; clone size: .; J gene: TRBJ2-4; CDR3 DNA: TGTGCCAGTAGCACCTCCGGGACGAGGGGGAACATTCAGTACTTC; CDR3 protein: CASSTSGTRGNIQYF
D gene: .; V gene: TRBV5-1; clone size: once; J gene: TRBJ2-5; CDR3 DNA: TGCGCCAGCAGCTTGGAAACCCGGGGACAAGAGACCCAGTACTTC; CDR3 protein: CASSLETRGQETQYF
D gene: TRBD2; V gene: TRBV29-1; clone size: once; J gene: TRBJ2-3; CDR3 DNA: TGCAGCGTTGAGGGACTAGCGGGCCCCACAGATACGCAGTATTTT; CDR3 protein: CSVEGLAGPTDTQYF
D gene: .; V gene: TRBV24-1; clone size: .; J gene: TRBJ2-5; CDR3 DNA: TGTGCCACCAGTGATTTTGTACGGGAAAGGGAGACCCAGTACTTC; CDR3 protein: CATSDFVRERETQYF
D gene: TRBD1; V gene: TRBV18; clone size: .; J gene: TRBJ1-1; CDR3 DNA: TGTGCCAGCTCACAATCGACAGGGGGGGACACTGAAGCTTTCTTT; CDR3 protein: CASSQSTGGDTEAFF
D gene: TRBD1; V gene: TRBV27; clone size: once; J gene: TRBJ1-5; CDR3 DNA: TGTGCCAGCAGTTTATCCGGACAGGGTCCCGATCAGCCCCAGCATTTT; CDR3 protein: CASSLSGQGPDQPQHF
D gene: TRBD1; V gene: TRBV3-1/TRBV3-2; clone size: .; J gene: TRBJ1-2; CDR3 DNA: TGTGCCAGCAGCCCAGGGGGTGGCTACACCTTC; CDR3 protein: CASSPGGGYTF
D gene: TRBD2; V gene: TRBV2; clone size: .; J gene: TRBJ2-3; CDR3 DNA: TGTGCCAGCATTCTAGCGGGAGGGAACACAGATACGCAGTATTTT; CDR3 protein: CASILAGGNTDTQYF
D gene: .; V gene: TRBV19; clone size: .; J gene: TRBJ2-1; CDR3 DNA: TGTGCCAGTAGTATATCCGCGCCGAGCTCCTACAATGAGCAGTTCTTC; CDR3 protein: CASSISAPSSYNEQFF
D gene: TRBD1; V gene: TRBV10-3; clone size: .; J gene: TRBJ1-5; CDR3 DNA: TGTGCCATCAGTCAACAGGGGCAAACACCAGCCCAGCATTTT; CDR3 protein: CAISQQGQTPAQHF
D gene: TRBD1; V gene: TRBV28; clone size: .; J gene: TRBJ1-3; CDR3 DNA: TGTGCCAGCAGTTTTAGGTCAGGGGGCGCTGGAAACACCATATATTTT; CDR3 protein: CASSFRSGGAGNTIYF
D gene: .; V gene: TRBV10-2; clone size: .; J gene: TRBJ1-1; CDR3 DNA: TGCGCCAGCAGTGAAGGCAGGGCGAACACTGAAGCTTTCTTT; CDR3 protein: CASSEGRANTEAFF
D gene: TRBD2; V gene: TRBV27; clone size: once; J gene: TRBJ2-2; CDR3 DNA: TGTGCCAGCACCCCCGGGACTAGCGGTTTCACCGGGGAGCTGTTTTTT; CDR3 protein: CASTPGTSGFTGELFF
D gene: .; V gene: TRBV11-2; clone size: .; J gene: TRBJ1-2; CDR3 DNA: TGTGCCAGCAGCTTAGATCGTCAGGGATTAGGCTATGGCTACACCTTC; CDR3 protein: CASSLDRQGLGYGYTF
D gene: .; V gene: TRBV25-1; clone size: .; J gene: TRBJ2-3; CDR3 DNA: TGTGCCAGCACTCCTCATGGGGCGGTCACTAGCACAGATACGCAGTATTTT; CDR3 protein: CASTPHGAVTSTDTQYF
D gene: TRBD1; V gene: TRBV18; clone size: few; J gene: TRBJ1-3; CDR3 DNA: TGTGCCAGCTCACCGGGACAGGGAGCCGGAAACACCATATATTTT; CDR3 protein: CASSPGQGAGNTIYF
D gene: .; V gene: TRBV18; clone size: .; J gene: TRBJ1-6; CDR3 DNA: TGTGCCAGCTCCCGCGGGGACCCTCCAGCCCTCCACTTT; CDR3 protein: CASSRGDPPALHF
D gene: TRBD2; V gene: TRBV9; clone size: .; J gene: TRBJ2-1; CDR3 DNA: TGTGCCAGCAGCGTAGACCTAGCGGGATGGAATGAGCAGTTCTTC; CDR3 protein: CASSVDLAGWNEQFF
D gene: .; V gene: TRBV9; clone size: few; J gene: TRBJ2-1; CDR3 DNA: .; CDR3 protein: CASSVGVGAVVLFF
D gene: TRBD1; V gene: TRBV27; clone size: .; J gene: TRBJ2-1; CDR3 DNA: TGTGCCAGCAGCTTATCGTTGACAGGGGTTGGGAATGAGCAGTTCTTC; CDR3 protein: CASSLSLTGVGNEQFF
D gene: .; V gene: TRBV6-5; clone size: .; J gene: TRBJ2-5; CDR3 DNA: TGTGCCAGCAGTTACAGTGAAGGGGTTGAGACCCAGTACTTC; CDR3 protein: CASSYSEGVETQYF
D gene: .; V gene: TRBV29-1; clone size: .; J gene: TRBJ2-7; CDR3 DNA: TGCAGCGTTGGGGGCGCCCCGGCCTACGAGCAGTACTTC; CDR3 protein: CSVGGAPAYEQYF
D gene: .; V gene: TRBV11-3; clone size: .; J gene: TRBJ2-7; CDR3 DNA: TGTGCCAGCAGCCCAGGGGGGAGCCCCTACGAGCAGTACTTC; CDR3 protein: CASSPGGSPYEQYF
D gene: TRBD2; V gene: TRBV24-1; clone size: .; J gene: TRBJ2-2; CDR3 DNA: TGTGCCACCAGTCCCCCAGCGGGAGGATACAACACCGGGGAGCTGTTTTTT; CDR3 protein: CATSPPAGGYNTGELFF
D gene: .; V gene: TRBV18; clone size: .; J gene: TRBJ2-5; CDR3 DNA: TGTGCCAGCTCTACGGAAGAGACCCAGTACTTC; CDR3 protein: CASSTEETQYF
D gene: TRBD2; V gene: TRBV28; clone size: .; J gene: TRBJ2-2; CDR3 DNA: TGTGCCAGCAGTACCCTAGCGGGAGGTCGGGCCGGGGAGCTGTTTTTT; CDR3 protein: CASSTLAGGRAGELFF
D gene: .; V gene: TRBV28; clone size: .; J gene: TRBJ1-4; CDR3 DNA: TGTGCCAGCAGCAAAGCCGACAGGACGGAAAAACTGTTTTTT; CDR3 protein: CASSKADRTEKLFF
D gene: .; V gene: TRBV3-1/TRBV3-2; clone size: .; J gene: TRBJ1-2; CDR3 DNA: TGTGCCAGCAGCCAAGGGGTAAGGGGCGACTATGGCTACACCTTC; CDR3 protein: CASSQGVRGDYGYTF
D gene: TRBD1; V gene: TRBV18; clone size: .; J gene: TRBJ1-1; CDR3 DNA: TGTGCCAGCTCAGCCGGGACAGGGGGCACTGAAGCTTTCTTT; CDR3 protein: CASSAGTGGTEAFF
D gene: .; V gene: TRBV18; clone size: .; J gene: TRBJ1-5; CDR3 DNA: TGTGCCAGCTCAAAGGAGAACAATCAGCCCCAGCATTTT; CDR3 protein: CASSKENNQPQHF
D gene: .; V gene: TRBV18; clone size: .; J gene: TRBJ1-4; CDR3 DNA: TGTGCCAGCTCACCAGCAAGACTTAATGAAAAACTGTTTTTT; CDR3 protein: CASSPARLNEKLFF
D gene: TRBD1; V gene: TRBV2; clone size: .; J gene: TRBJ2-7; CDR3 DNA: TGTGCCAGCAGCACCGGGACAGGGAGCTCCTACGAGCAGTACTTC; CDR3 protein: CASSTGTGSSYEQYF
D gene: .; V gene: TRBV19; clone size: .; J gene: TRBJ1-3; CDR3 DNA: TGTGCCACCGCGGCAGGGGTATTCTCTGGAAACACCATATATTTT; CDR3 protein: CATAAGVFSGNTIYF